This T cell receptor beta chain was recorded in a study of T-cell memory formation after mild COVID-19. Whole-study context: TCR clustering was largely donor specific. Findings and caveats of the study: Chiefly within CM and EM were the contracting CD4+ clones; CD8+ ones were within EMRA.

MiXCR was run by TCRdb on the 5' RACE reads, yielding one entry per CDR3 protein. The table has under 250,000 distinct CDR3 sequences, just over 15% seen once. Trimming shortened V by 1 base and J by 8 bases, and 15 bases separated the two germline ends. The CDR3 is made up of 15 amino acids. CDR1 and CDR2 (germline): SEHNR, FQNEAQ (reference sequence). This clonotype has just a few counts. What it binds is unknown. The material sequenced was PBMCs or a T cell subset sorted from them (not recorded which). The origin of this receptor is an adult woman who had mild COVID-19 (a few samples of this study predate the infection). Cell type and time point are not known. This chain joins TRBV7-9 and TRBJ2-1; weak D call: TRBD2 (5 bases). DNA for the CDR3: TGTGCCAGCAGCTTAGGGGCGGCGCTAGCCGATGAGCAGTTCTTC. It codes for CASSLGAALADEQFF.